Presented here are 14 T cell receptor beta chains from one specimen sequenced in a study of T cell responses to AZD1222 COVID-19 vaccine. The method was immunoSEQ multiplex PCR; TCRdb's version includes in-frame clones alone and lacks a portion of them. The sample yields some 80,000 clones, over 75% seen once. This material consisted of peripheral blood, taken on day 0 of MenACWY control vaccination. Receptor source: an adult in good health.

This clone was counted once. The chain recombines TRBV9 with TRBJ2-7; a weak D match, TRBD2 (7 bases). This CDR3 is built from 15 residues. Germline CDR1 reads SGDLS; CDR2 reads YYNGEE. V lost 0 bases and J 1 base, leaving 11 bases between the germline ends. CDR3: CASSVAGGRSYEQYF. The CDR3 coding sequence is TGTGCCAGCAGCGTAGCCGGGGGGCGATCCTACGAGCAGTACTTC.

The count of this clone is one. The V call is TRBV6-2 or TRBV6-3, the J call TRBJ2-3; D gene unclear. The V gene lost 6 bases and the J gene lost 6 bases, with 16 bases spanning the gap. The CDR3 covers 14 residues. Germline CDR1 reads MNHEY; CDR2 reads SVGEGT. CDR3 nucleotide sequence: TGTGCCAGCAGCTCAGACACCCTAGTGGATACGCAGTATTTT. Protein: CASSSDTLVDTQYF.

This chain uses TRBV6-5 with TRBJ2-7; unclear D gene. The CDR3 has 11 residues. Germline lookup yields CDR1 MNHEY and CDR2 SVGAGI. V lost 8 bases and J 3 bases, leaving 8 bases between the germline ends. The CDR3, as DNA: TGTGCCAGCCTGAACAGCTACGAGCAGTACTTC. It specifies CASLNSYEQYF.

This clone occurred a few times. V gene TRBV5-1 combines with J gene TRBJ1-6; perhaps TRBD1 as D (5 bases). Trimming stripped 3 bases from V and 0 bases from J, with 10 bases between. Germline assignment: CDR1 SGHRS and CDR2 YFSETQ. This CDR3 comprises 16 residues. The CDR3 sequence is CASSWGDFSYNSPLHF. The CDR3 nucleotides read TGCGCCAGCAGCTGGGGGGATTTCTCCTATAATTCACCCCTCCACTTT. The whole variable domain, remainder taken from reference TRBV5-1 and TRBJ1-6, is KAGVTQTPRYLIKTRGQQVTLSCSPISGHRSVSWYQQTPGQGLQFLFEYFSETQRNKGNFPGRFSGRQFSNSRSEMNVSTLELGDSALYLCASSWGDFSYNSPLHFGNGTRLTVT.

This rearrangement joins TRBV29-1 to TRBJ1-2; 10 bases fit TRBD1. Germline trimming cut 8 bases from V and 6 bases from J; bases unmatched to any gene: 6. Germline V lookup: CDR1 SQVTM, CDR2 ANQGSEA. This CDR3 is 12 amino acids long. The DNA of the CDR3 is TGCAGCTTAAGGGACAGGGGAGATGGCTACACCTTC. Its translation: CSLRDRGDGYTF. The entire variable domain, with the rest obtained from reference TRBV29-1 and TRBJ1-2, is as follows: SAVISQKPSRDICQRGTSLTIQCQVDSQVTMMFWYRQQPGQSLTLIATANQGSEATYESGFVIDKFPISRPNLTFSTLTVSNMSPEDSSIYLCSLRDRGDGYTFGSGTRLTVV.

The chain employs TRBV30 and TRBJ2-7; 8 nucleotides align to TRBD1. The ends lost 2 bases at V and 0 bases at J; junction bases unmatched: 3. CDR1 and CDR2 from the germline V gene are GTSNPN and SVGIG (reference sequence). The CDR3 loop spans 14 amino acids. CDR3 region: CAWSRTGISYEQYF. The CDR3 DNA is TGTGCCTGGAGTCGGACAGGGATCTCCTACGAGCAGTACTTC.

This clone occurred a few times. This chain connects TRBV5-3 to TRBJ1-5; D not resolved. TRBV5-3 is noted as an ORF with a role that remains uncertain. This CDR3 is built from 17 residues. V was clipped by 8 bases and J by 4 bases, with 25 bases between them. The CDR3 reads CASTHVEVRGGNQPQHF. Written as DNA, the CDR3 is TGTGCCAGTACCCACGTTGAGGTACGAGGCGGAAATCAGCCCCAGCATTTT.

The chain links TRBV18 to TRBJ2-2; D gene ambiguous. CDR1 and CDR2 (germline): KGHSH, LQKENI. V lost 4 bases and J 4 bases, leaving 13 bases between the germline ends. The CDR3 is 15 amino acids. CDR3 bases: TGTGCCAGCTCACAACATGAGGTGGGCACCGGGGAGCTGTTTTTT. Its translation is CASSQHEVGTGELFF.

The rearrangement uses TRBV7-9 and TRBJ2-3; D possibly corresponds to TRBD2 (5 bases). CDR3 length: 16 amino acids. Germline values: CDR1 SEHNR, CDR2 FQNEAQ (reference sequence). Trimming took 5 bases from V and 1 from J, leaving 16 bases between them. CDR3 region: CASSPRSWGGTDTQYF. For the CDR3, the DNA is TGTGCCAGCAGCCCCCGCTCATGGGGAGGCACAGATACGCAGTATTTT. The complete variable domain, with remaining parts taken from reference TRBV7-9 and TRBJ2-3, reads DTGVSQNPRHKITKRGQNVTFRCDPISEHNRLYWYRQTLGQGPEFLTYFQNEAQLEKSRLLSDRFSAERPKGSFSTLEIQRTEQGDSAMYLCASSPRSWGGTDTQYFGPGTRLTVL.

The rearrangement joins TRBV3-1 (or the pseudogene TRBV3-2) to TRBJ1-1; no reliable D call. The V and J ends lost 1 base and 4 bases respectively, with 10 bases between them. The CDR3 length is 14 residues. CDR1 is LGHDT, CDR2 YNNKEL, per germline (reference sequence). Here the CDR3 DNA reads TGTGCCAGCAGCCAAGTCGCTCCGGCCACTGAAGCTTTCTTT. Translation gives CASSQVAPATEAFF.

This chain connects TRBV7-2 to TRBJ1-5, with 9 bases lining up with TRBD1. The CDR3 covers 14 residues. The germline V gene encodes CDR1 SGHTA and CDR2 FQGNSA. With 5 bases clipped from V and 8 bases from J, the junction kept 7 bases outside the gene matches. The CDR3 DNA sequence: TGTGCCAGCAGCCCAGGACAGGGGTACGAGCCCCAGCATTTT. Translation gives CASSPGQGYEPQHF.

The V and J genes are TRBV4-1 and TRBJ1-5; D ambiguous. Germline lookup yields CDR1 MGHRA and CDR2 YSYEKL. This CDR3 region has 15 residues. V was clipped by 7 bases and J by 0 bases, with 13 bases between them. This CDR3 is CASTPRQSSNQPQHF. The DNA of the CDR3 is TGCGCCAGCACCCCGAGGCAGTCTAGCAATCAGCCCCAGCATTTT.

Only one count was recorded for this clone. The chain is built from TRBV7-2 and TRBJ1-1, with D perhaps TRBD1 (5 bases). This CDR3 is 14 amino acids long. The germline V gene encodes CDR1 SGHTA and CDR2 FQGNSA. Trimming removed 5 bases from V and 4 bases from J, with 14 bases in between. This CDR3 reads CASSLGVPGTEAFF. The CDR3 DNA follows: TGTGCCAGCAGCCTAGGGGTGCCGGGCACTGAAGCTTTCTTT.

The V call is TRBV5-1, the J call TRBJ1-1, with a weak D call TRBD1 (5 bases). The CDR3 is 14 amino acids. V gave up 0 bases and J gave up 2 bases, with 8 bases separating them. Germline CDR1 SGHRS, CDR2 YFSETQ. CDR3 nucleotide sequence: TGCGCCAGCAGCTTGGCCGGGGACAACACTGAAGCTTTCTTT. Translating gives CASSLAGDNTEAFF.